The rows below give T cell receptor beta chains drawn from one sample of a study of cytotoxic CD8 clonotypes in ibrutinib-treated CLL. Measured with immunoSEQ multiplex PCR; TCRdb has only the in-frame clones, and not every one. This sample has roughly 40,000 clones; nearly 70% occur once, and the top ten carry approximately 13%. Sequences were derived from PBMCs, sampled after 12 months of ibrutinib treatment. These receptors were collected from a human donor with chronic lymphocytic leukemia. Each CDR3 is given with its conserved first and last residue. Fields, in order: D gene, V gene, J gene, clone size, CDR3 protein, CDR3 DNA. A D gene is named only where the DNA matches it firmly. Where a row states a size, it is once, few, many or the class of an expanded clone; other rows omit it.

D: TRBD1; V: TRBV19; J: TRBJ1-2; size: -; CDR3: CASSITTGGVIYGYTF; DNA: TGTGCCAGTAGTATCACTACAGGGGGCGTAATCTATGGCTACACCTTC
D: -; V: TRBV9; J: TRBJ2-7; size: -; CDR3: CASSPLAGSSSQYF; DNA: TGTGCCAGCAGCCCATTGGCAGGGTCCTCATCGCAGTACTTC
D: -; V: TRBV5-6; J: TRBJ2-7; size: -; CDR3: CASSGKGEGLYEQYF; DNA: TGTGCCAGCAGCGGTAAGGGGGAGGGCCTCTACGAGCAGTACTTC
D: TRBD2; V: TRBV11-3; J: TRBJ2-1; size: once; CDR3: CASSSLAGTYNEQFF; DNA: TGTGCCAGCAGCTCTCTAGCGGGTACTTACAATGAGCAGTTCTTC
D: -; V: TRBV5-6; J: TRBJ2-3; size: once; CDR3: CASSARGVGTDTQYF; DNA: TGTGCCAGCAGCGCCCGGGGAGTGGGCACAGATACGCAGTATTTT
D: -; V: TRBV19; J: TRBJ1-1; size: few; CDR3: CASSRTSRTEAFF; DNA: TGTGCCAGTAGTAGGACATCCCGCACTGAAGCTTTCTTT
D: -; V: TRBV6-1; J: TRBJ1-6; size: -; CDR3: CASSEYRFVGLHF; DNA: TGTGCCAGCAGTGAATATCGGTTTGTAGGGCTCCACTTT
D: -; V: TRBV7-8; J: TRBJ2-7; size: few; CDR3: CASSLVALAYEQYF; DNA: TGTGCCAGCAGCTTAGTTGCCCTGGCCTACGAGCAGTACTTC
D: -; V: TRBV28; J: TRBJ2-3; size: -; CDR3: CASRDDSTDTQYF; DNA: TGTGCCAGCAGAGACGATAGCACAGATACGCAGTATTTT
D: -; V: TRBV5-1; J: TRBJ1-1; size: -; CDR3: CASSLGQTYTEAFF; DNA: TGCGCCAGCAGCTTGGGACAGACCTACACTGAAGCTTTCTTT
D: TRBD2; V: TRBV29-1; J: TRBJ2-1; size: -; CDR3: CSVDSGSDEQFF; DNA: TGCAGCGTTGATAGCGGGAGCGATGAGCAGTTCTTC
D: TRBD2; V: TRBV11-1; J: TRBJ2-1; size: few; CDR3: CASSPWTSGSYNEQFF; DNA: TGTGCCAGCAGCCCGTGGACTAGCGGCTCCTACAATGAGCAGTTCTTC
D: TRBD1; V: TRBV11-2; J: TRBJ2-2; size: -; CDR3: CASGSTGEAGELFF; DNA: TGTGCCAGTGGCAGCACAGGGGAAGCCGGGGAGCTGTTTTTT
D: -; V: TRBV6-1; J: TRBJ1-3; size: few; CDR3: CASSEWAAGNTIYF; DNA: TGTGCCAGCAGTGAATGGGCAGCGGGAAACACCATATATTTT
D: -; V: TRBV6-6; J: TRBJ2-2; size: -; CDR3: CASSWDNSNTGELFF; DNA: TGTGCCAGCAGCTGGGACAACTCGAACACCGGGGAGCTGTTTTTT
D: TRBD2; V: TRBV28; J: TRBJ2-7; size: -; CDR3: CASSPGGLSHEQYF; DNA: TGTGCCAGCAGCCCGGGGGGGCTCTCCCACGAGCAGTACTTC